The sequence of this T cell receptor (beta chain) was determined in a study of blood T cells in healthy people across ages. Study findings and constraints: Donor CMV infection status was unknown, possibly confounding age-related changes in expanded clonotypes.

The V gene's germline CDR1 is SGHTA and CDR2 FQGNSA. The CDR3 totals 14 residues. Trimming took 5 bases from V and 0 from J, leaving 5 bases between them. Remarks on this clonotype: Its specificity is unknown.

Then a second PCR, running roughly 7 to 11 cycles, was carried out with a sample-barcoded 5' primer and a J-beta primer mix. The authors tagged each cDNA molecule using a template-switch adaptor with 12 random nucleotides. TCRdb redid the calling of the 5' RACE reads with MiXCR, one entry per CDR3 protein. The data contain approximately 800,000 distinct CDR3 sequences, around 34% of them singletons. The chain joins TRBV7-2 to TRBJ2-6; D is undetermined. The sequence derives from a man aged 18 to 35 in good health. Sequenced material: blood. The CDR3 sequence: CASSAISGANVLTF. For the CDR3, the DNA is TGTGCCAGCAGCGCGATCTCTGGGGCCAACGTCCTGACTTTC.